The 27 T cell receptor beta chains presented below share a single source sample, sequenced in a study of vaccination effects on CD4 cells after COVID-19. Only in-frame clones appear in the TCRdb table, and some are missing; sequencing was by immunoSEQ multiplex PCR. The sample gives roughly 57,000 clones, 65% to 80% of which show up once; around 5.5% is in the top ten. Antigen-specific CD4+ T cells were first expanded with viral peptide pools by the ViraFEST assay and only then sequenced. Investigators separated out CD4+ T cells once approximately 9 days of culture had passed. Their SARS-CoV-2 infection, verified by PCR, occurred between March and December 2020. These TCRs' antigens remain unknown. This material consisted of CD4+ T cells from PBMCs cultured with HIV peptides, taken before COVID-19 vaccination. Subset indicated: HIV-1 Nef peptide pool negative control/reference culture. The source is a human donor who had a prior SARS-CoV-2 infection.

The chain combines TRBV5-1 with TRBJ2-2; 12 bases map to TRBD2. This CDR3 contains 18 residues. Germline loops: CDR1 SGHRS, CDR2 YFSETQ. After removal of 2 bases from V and 7 bases from J, the junction contained 12 bases not matched to a gene. CDR3 in amino acids: CASSFSPPSGGADGELFF. The DNA of the CDR3 is TGCGCCAGCAGCTTTTCCCCTCCTAGCGGGGGGGCGGACGGGGAGCTGTTTTTT. Full variable domain (rest looked up from reference TRBV5-1 and TRBJ2-2): KAGVTQTPRYLIKTRGQQVTLSCSPISGHRSVSWYQQTPGQGLQFLFEYFSETQRNKGNFPGRFSGRQFSNSRSEMNVSTLELGDSALYLCASSFSPPSGGADGELFFGEGSRLTVL.

This chain connects TRBV11-3 to TRBJ2-2; 7 nucleotides match TRBD2. The CDR3 is 14 amino acids. Germline assignment: CDR1 SGHNT and CDR2 YENEEA. V lost 5 bases and J lost 3; bases outside the gene matches: 3. CDR3 DNA: TGTGCCAGCAGCCCCGGACTAGACACCGGGGAGCTGTTTTTT. It yields the protein CASSPGLDTGELFF.

The V gene is TRBV14, the J gene TRBJ2-3; weak D call: TRBD1 (6 bases). The CDR3 contains 13 residues. Germline V gene sequence: CDR1 SGHDN, CDR2 FVKESK. The germline V and J ends were trimmed by 5 bases and 4 bases, with 10 bases remaining between them. CDR3 nucleotide sequence: TGTGCCAGCAGCTCGGCAGGGGCAGATACGCAGTATTTT. Translating gives CASSSAGADTQYF.

The chain uses TRBV5-4 and TRBJ2-1; TRBD1 aligns across 8 bases. The CDR3 loop spans 15 amino acids. Germline V gene lookup returns CDR1 SGHNT and CDR2 YYREEE (reference sequence). Germline trimming cut 4 bases from V and 2 bases from J; bases unmatched to any gene: 5. This chain's CDR3 is CASSPGQGPYNEQFF. The CDR3 nucleotides read TGTGCCAGCAGCCCAGGACAGGGCCCCTACAATGAGCAGTTCTTC.

V is TRBV6-5 and J is TRBJ2-7; 9 positions match TRBD1. CDR3 length: 14 residues. CDR1 and CDR2 from the germline V gene are MNHEY and SVGAGI. V was clipped by 2 bases and J by 2 bases; unmatched bases: 1. DNA of the CDR3: TGTGCCAGCAGTTACGACAGGGGGACCTACGAGCAGTACTTC. It encodes CASSYDRGTYEQYF.

This rearrangement joins TRBV2 to TRBJ1-4; D gene ambiguous. In germline, CDR1 is SNHLY, CDR2 FYNNEI. The CDR3 loop spans 14 amino acids. Trimming pared 4 bases from V and 8 bases from J, leaving 14 bases between. The CDR3 nucleotides are TGTGCCAGCAGTGGGGCGTGGCTCAACGAAAAACTGTTTTTT. It yields the protein CASSGAWLNEKLFF. Full variable domain (rest looked up from reference TRBV2 and TRBJ1-4): EPEVTQTPSHQVTQMGQEVILRCVPISNHLYFYWYRQILGQKVEFLVSFYNNEISEKSEIFDDQFSVERPDGSNFTLKIRSTKLEDSAMYFCASSGAWLNEKLFFGSGTQLSVL.

CDR3 coding DNA: TGTGCCATCAGTGAGGAGGGGATGGGCCCCCTCCACTTT. This gives the protein CAISEEGMGPLHF. The rearrangement joins TRBV10-3 to TRBJ1-6, with D perhaps TRBD1 (5 bases). Germline V gene lookup returns CDR1 ENHRY and CDR2 SYGVKD. V was cut by 2 bases and J by 13 bases, with 12 bases left in between. The CDR3 is 13 residues long.

This sequence joins TRBV7-2 and TRBJ1-1, with D possibly TRBD1 on 6 matching bases. Per germline, CDR1 SGHTA and CDR2 FQGNSA. V was shortened by 7 bases and J by 4 bases, with 19 bases between the two germline ends. There are 15 residues in the CDR3. The CDR3: CASIYSWGQGTEAFF. In DNA, the CDR3 is TGTGCCAGCATCTATAGCTGGGGGCAGGGCACTGAAGCTTTCTTT.

In its sample, this clone was seen a few times. The chain recombines TRBV7-9 with TRBJ2-5; D perhaps matches TRBD2 (5 bases). The CDR3 consists of 13 residues. CDR1 and CDR2 (germline): SEHNR, FQNEAQ (reference sequence). V shed 1 base and J shed 4 bases, with 7 bases lying between them. Here the CDR3 DNA reads TGTGCCAGCAGCTTAGGGGGAGTAGAGACCCAGTACTTC. It encodes CASSLGGVETQYF.

CDR3 sequence reads: CASSSTTGSYNEQFF. CDR3 in DNA: TGTGCCAGCAGTTCGACGACAGGGAGCTACAATGAGCAGTTCTTC. The chain recombines TRBV6-5 with TRBJ2-1; 7 bases align to TRBD1. This CDR3 is 15 amino acids long. CDR1 and CDR2 from the germline V gene are MNHEY and SVGAGI. The V segment lost 4 bases and the J segment 3 bases; nucleotides outside the gene matches: 6.

This chain links TRBV4-2 with TRBJ2-2, with 13 positions matching TRBD2. The junction had 13 bases not matched to a gene; V was cut back by 0 bases and J by 6 bases. Germline V CDR1 and CDR2: LGHNA, YNFKEQ. The CDR3 covers 20 residues. The CDR3 coding sequence is TGTGCCAGCAGCCAAGACATATGGTCACTAGCGGGGGGGCAACCCGGGGAGCTGTTTTTT. It specifies CASSQDIWSLAGGQPGELFF.

The genes are TRBV10-2 and TRBJ2-5, with 15 bases identical to TRBD2. The V segment lost 0 bases and the J segment 4 bases; nucleotides outside the gene matches: 3. The CDR3 consists of 17 residues. Germline lookup yields CDR1 WSHSY and CDR2 SAAADI. As DNA, the CDR3 is TGCGCCAGCAGTGAGTCTCGGACTAGCGGGGGGGGAGAGACCCAGTACTTC. Translated: CASSESRTSGGGETQYF.

The V call is TRBV6-5, the J call TRBJ2-3; 11 bases match TRBD2. V shed 2 bases, J shed 6 bases, and the junction held 7 bases outside the gene matches. The CDR3 extends over 16 amino acids. Germline CDR1 and CDR2: MNHEY and SVGAGI. The CDR3 here is CASSYVSGRGWDTQYF. The CDR3 coding sequence is TGTGCCAGCAGTTACGTTAGCGGGAGGGGTTGGGATACGCAGTATTTT.

The gene calls are TRBV5-1 and TRBJ1-2; TRBD1 aligns across 9 bases. V lost 0 bases and J lost 3; bases outside the gene matches: 3. The CDR3 has 15 amino acids. Germline CDR1 and CDR2: SGHRS and YFSETQ. The CDR3 region is CASSLEGQGYYGYTF. Here the CDR3 DNA reads TGCGCCAGCAGCTTGGAGGGACAGGGTTACTATGGCTACACCTTC.

The rearrangement joins TRBV11-3 to TRBJ2-3; no definite D call. The CDR3 is 12 residues long. Trimming took off 5 bases at V and 2 bases at J, with 5 bases between the two ends. Germline lookup yields CDR1 SGHNT and CDR2 YENEEA. CDR3: CASSANTDTQYF. The CDR3 bases are TGTGCCAGCAGCGCTAACACAGATACGCAGTATTTT.

The V and J genes are TRBV18 and TRBJ2-3, with D possibly TRBD1 on 5 matching bases. From germline, CDR1 is KGHSH and CDR2 LQKENI. The germline V and J ends were trimmed by 0 bases and 3 bases, with 7 bases remaining between them. There are 14 residues in the CDR3. Here the CDR3 reads CASSPPGVTDTQYF. CDR3 coding DNA: TGTGCCAGCTCACCACCAGGGGTGACAGATACGCAGTATTTT.

The rearrangement uses TRBV19 and TRBJ2-1, with 9 nucleotides matching TRBD2. This CDR3 contains 17 residues. Germline assignment: CDR1 LNHDA and CDR2 SQIVND (reference sequence). The junction had 14 bases not matched to a gene; V was cut back by 4 bases and J by 7 bases. The CDR3 nucleotides are TGTGCCAGTAGTACGAGATGGGGCGGGAGGGCCCCGAATGAGCAGTTCTTC. Translation gives CASSTRWGGRAPNEQFF. The whole variable domain, remainder taken from reference TRBV19 and TRBJ2-1, is DGGITQSPKYLFRKEGQNVTLSCEQNLNHDAMYWYRQDPGQGLRLIYYSQIVNDFQKGDIAEGYSVSREKKESFPLTVTSAQKNPTAFYLCASSTRWGGRAPNEQFFGPGTRLTVL.

This chain connects TRBV29-1 to TRBJ2-1; 11 nucleotides align to TRBD2. Germline V lookup: CDR1 SQVTM, CDR2 ANQGSEA. Trimming removed 4 bases from V and 4 bases from J; junction bases left unmatched: 15. This CDR3 has 18 amino acids. The CDR3 DNA is TGCAGCGTTGTGAGGAGGTTGAAGGGACTAGCGGAGTACAATGAGCAGTTCTTC. Its translation is CSVVRRLKGLAEYNEQFF.

CDR3 sequence reads: CASSLATVGTGFRETQYF. The CDR3 DNA is TGTGCCAGCAGCTTAGCGACGGTAGGGACAGGGTTTCGAGAGACCCAGTACTTC. The chain links TRBV11-2 to TRBJ2-5; 9 bases are a match to TRBD1. CDR1 and CDR2 (germline): SGHAT, FQNNGV. CDR3 length: 18 residues. The ends lost 1 base at V and 4 bases at J; junction bases unmatched: 13.

The V and J genes are TRBV7-3 and TRBJ2-2; D remains unclear. CDR1 is SGHTA and CDR2 is FQGTGA in the germline V gene. This CDR3 is built from 14 residues. Trimming stripped 4 bases from V and 2 bases from J, with 8 bases between. DNA of the CDR3: TGTGCCAGCAGCTCCGGGTCCAACACCGGGGAGCTGTTTTTT. Amino acid sequence: CASSSGSNTGELFF.

This chain joins TRBV19 and TRBJ1-2; perhaps TRBD1 as D (5 bases). The germline gives CDR1 LNHDA, CDR2 SQIVND (reference sequence). Trimming cost V 5 bases and J 9 bases, with 13 bases left between them. This CDR3 is 12 amino acids long. Written as DNA, the CDR3 is TGTGCCAGTAGTCCCTCGGGGCGAAGCTACACCTTC. Translation gives CASSPSGRSYTF.

This sequence joins TRBV24-1 and TRBJ2-5; 9 bases fit TRBD1. The V and J ends lost 2 bases and 5 bases, in that order; junction bases with no gene match: 2. Germline V gives CDR1 KGHDR, CDR2 SFDVKD. This CDR3 spans 14 amino acids. This chain's CDR3 is CATSDWDREETQYF. CDR3 bases: TGTGCCACCAGTGATTGGGACAGGGAGGAGACCCAGTACTTC.

This clone was observed a handful of times. The chain carries TRBV4-2 and TRBJ1-5; perhaps TRBD1 as D (6 bases). Germline CDR1 and CDR2: LGHNA and YNFKEQ. There are 15 residues in the CDR3. The germline V and J ends were trimmed by 0 bases and 9 bases, with 15 bases remaining between them. The CDR3 region has the DNA TGTGCCAGCAGCCAAGATCTAAAGGGGGGTTGGCCCCAGCATTTT. Translating it yields CASSQDLKGGWPQHF.

The chain uses TRBV12-3 or TRBV12-4 and TRBJ2-3, with 9 bases identical to TRBD1. The CDR3 totals 13 residues. The junction had 5 bases not matched to a gene; V was cut back by 9 bases and J by 4 bases. The CDR3: CASHRDRADTQYF. The CDR3 DNA reads as TGTGCCAGTCACCGGGACAGGGCAGATACGCAGTATTTT.

The rearrangement links TRBV11-3 to TRBJ2-4, with TRBD2 identical over 14 bases. CDR3 length: 18 amino acids. From germline, CDR1 is SGHNT and CDR2 YENEEA. J was trimmed by 1 base and V by 5 bases; bases with no gene match: 7. The CDR3 protein is CASSPGLAGEGAKNIQYF. For the CDR3, the DNA is TGTGCCAGCAGCCCGGGACTAGCGGGAGAGGGGGCCAAAAACATTCAGTACTTC. Full variable domain (remainder filled in from reference TRBV11-3 and TRBJ2-4): EAGVVQSPRYKIIEKKQPVAFWCNPISGHNTLYWYLQNLGQGPELLIRYENEEAVDDSQLPKDRFSAERLKGVDSTLKIQPAELGDSAVYLCASSPGLAGEGAKNIQYFGAGTRLSVL.

The rearrangement links TRBV14 to TRBJ2-5; no clear D. Trimming pared 2 bases from V and 2 bases from J, leaving 9 bases between. CDR1 is SGHDN and CDR2 is FVKESK in the germline V gene. The length of the CDR3 is 14 residues. CDR3 sequence (DNA): TGTGCCAGCAGCCAAAAAAACTGGCAAGAGACCCAGTACTTC. Translating gives CASSQKNWQETQYF.

The chain employs TRBV30 and TRBJ2-5, with D maybe TRBD2 (6 bases). V was cut by 8 bases and J by 7 bases, with 17 bases left in between. The CDR3 loop spans 12 amino acids. Germline loops: CDR1 GTSNPN, CDR2 SVGIG (reference sequence). The CDR3 DNA reads TGTGCCCTGAGCCGGGGGACTGGGACCCAGTACTTC. Encoded protein: CALSRGTGTQYF.